The 26 T cell receptor beta chains in this list originate from one sample, sequenced in a study of blood T cell repertoires in COVID-19. The table came from immunoSEQ multiplex PCR; TCRdb's copy has only in-frame clones and leaves some out. There are about 290,000 clones in the sample; 89% occur only once, and less than 2% lies in the top ten. The source material was PBMCs or T cells enriched from blood (not recorded which). The receptors were gathered from a woman between 40 and 50 years old who had recovered from COVID-19.

The rearrangement joins TRBV27 to TRBJ2-2; 7 nucleotides match TRBD1. This CDR3 has 14 residues. Trimming cost V 5 bases and J 3 bases; bases outside gene matches: 3. CDR1 is MNHEY and CDR2 is SMNVEV in the germline V gene (reference sequence). The CDR3 here is CASSEGQYTGELFF. CDR3 coding DNA: TGTGCCAGCAGTGAGGGACAGTACACCGGGGAGCTGTTTTTT.

The rearrangement links TRBV25-1 to TRBJ2-1; a possible D gene is TRBD2 (7 bases). The V and J ends lost 6 bases and 8 bases respectively, with 17 bases between them. Germline CDR1 is MGHDK and CDR2 is SYGVNS. The CDR3 is 14 residues long. The CDR3 nucleotides read TGTGCCAGCAGGGGGGGGCGAGGGAATGATGAGCAGTTCTTC. Translating it yields CASRGGRGNDEQFF.

This sequence joins TRBV9 and TRBJ1-1; no definite D call. The CDR3 loop spans 13 amino acids. Per the germline V gene, CDR1 is SGDLS and CDR2 is YYNGEE. The V gene lost 4 bases and the J gene lost 4 bases, with 11 bases spanning the gap. The CDR3 nucleotides read TGTGCCAGCAGCAAATCTGGGAGCACTGAAGCTTTCTTT. Protein: CASSKSGSTEAFF. Full variable domain (remainder filled in from reference TRBV9 and TRBJ1-1): DSGVTQTPKHLITATGQRVTLRCSPRSGDLSVYWYQQSLDQGLQFLIQYYNGEERAKGNILERFSAQQFPDLHSELNLSSLELGDSALYFCASSKSGSTEAFFGQGTRLTVV.

Comment on this clone: The same CDR3 also results from other DNA sequences found in this sample. The V gene is TRBV5-1, the J gene TRBJ1-1; D not certain. Germline V gene sequence: CDR1 SGHRS, CDR2 YFSETQ. The CDR3 is 14 amino acids. Trimming shortened V by 4 bases and J by 0 bases, and 10 bases separated the two germline ends. CDR3 in amino acids: CASSLLGVNTEAFF. The CDR3 bases are TGCGCCAGCAGCCTTCTCGGGGTGAACACTGAAGCTTTCTTT. Full variable domain (remainder filled in from reference TRBV5-1 and TRBJ1-1): KAGVTQTPRYLIKTRGQQVTLSCSPISGHRSVSWYQQTPGQGLQFLFEYFSETQRNKGNFPGRFSGRQFSNSRSEMNVSTLELGDSALYLCASSLLGVNTEAFFGQGTRLTVV.

This clone has just a few counts. The rearrangement joins TRBV19 to TRBJ2-3; 8 bases map to TRBD2. This CDR3 contains 13 residues. Trimming cost V 7 bases and J 6 bases; bases outside gene matches: 6. CDR1 and CDR2 from the germline V gene are LNHDA and SQIVND (reference sequence). CDR3 in DNA: TGTGCCAGTACCCCGCGGGGGGTTGATACGCAGTATTTT. Its translation: CASTPRGVDTQYF.

In DNA form, the CDR3 reads TGTGCCAGCAGCTTGCCTAGCGGGATTAGGGATGAGCAGTTCTTC. It translates to CASSLPSGIRDEQFF. V gene TRBV13 combines with J gene TRBJ2-1; 9 nucleotides line up with TRBD2. The CDR3 contains 15 residues. Trimming removed 3 bases from V and 8 bases from J; junction bases left unmatched: 8. Germline assignment: CDR1 PRHDT and CDR2 FYEKMQ (reference sequence). The variable domain in full, completed from reference TRBV13 and TRBJ2-1, reads AAGVIQSPRHLIKEKRETATLKCYPIPRHDTVYWYQQGPGQDPQFLISFYEKMQSDKGSIPDRFSAQQFSDYHSELNMSSLELGDSALYFCASSLPSGIRDEQFFGPGTRLTVL.

V gene TRBV7-9 combines with J gene TRBJ1-2; tentative D call: TRBD1 (5 bases). CDR1 SEHNR and CDR2 FQNEAQ come from the germline V gene (reference sequence). CDR3 length equals 14 residues. V dropped 1 base and J dropped 1 base, with 7 bases sitting between them. The CDR3 bases are TGTGCCAGCAGCTTAGACAGGAGTAACTATGGCTACACCTTC. Its translation is CASSLDRSNYGYTF.

The genes are TRBV4-1 and TRBJ2-1; TRBD2 matches at 10 bases. The CDR3 is 17 amino acids. The germline CDR1 and CDR2 sequences are MGHRA and YSYEKL. Trimming took 3 bases from V and 7 from J; bases not matched to a gene: 12. The CDR3 protein is CASSHIGPAGGWNEQFF. CDR3 DNA: TGCGCCAGCAGCCACATAGGGCCAGCGGGGGGGTGGAATGAGCAGTTCTTC.

The CDR3 DNA reads as TGTGCCAGCAGCTTAGTCCCCAAAACTTCAGCTTTCTTT. Amino acids: CASSLVPKTSAFF. The rearrangement links TRBV7-3 to TRBJ1-1; D ambiguous. Germline CDR1 is SGHTA and CDR2 is FQGTGA. The CDR3 spans 13 residues. Between the trimmed V and J ends, which lost 2 bases and 10 bases, there was a span of 14 bases.

The chain has TRBV19 and TRBJ2-1; 10 bases are a match to TRBD2. V was pared by 11 bases and J by 3 bases, with 7 bases of the junction left unmatched. The germline V gene encodes CDR1 LNHDA and CDR2 SQIVND (reference sequence). The CDR3 sequence is 14 residues long. In nucleotides, the CDR3 is TGTGCCTCTCGGGCTAGCGGGAGCTACAATGAGCAGTTCTTC. It translates to CASRASGSYNEQFF.

The V and J genes are TRBV2 and TRBJ1-5; no firm D call. Germline V gene data show CDR1 as SNHLY and CDR2 as FYNNEI. The CDR3 loop spans 13 amino acids. With 7 bases removed from V and 0 bases from J, the gap between germline ends came to 7 bases. The CDR3 spells CASNVYSNQPQHF. The CDR3 DNA is TGTGCCAGCAACGTCTATAGCAATCAGCCCCAGCATTTT.

The V and J genes are TRBV2 and TRBJ2-3; D remains unclear. CDR1 is SNHLY and CDR2 is FYNNEI in the germline V gene. Trimming stripped 5 bases from V and 1 base from J, with 13 bases between. The CDR3 sequence is 15 residues long. Here the CDR3 DNA reads TGTGCCAGCAGTTCTCAATTGAGCGGCACAGATACGCAGTATTTT. Its protein product is CASSSQLSGTDTQYF. The complete variable domain, with remaining parts taken from reference TRBV2 and TRBJ2-3, reads EPEVTQTPSHQVTQMGQEVILRCVPISNHLYFYWYRQILGQKVEFLVSFYNNEISEKSEIFDDQFSVERPDGSNFTLKIRSTKLEDSAMYFCASSSQLSGTDTQYFGPGTRLTVL.

V gene TRBV7-2 combines with J gene TRBJ1-2, with TRBD1 identical over 10 bases. Trimming removed 3 bases from V and 3 bases from J; junction bases left unmatched: 7. The CDR3 is 16 amino acids. Germline V gene lookup returns CDR1 SGHTA and CDR2 FQGNSA. The CDR3 sequence: CASSFHSGTGDYGYTF. As DNA, the CDR3 is TGTGCCAGCAGCTTCCACTCCGGGACAGGGGACTATGGCTACACCTTC.

J is TRBJ1-2 and V is TRBV12-3 or TRBV12-4; 7 bases map to TRBD1. V shed 5 bases, J shed 5 bases, and the junction held 5 bases outside the gene matches. The CDR3 totals 13 residues. The CDR3 DNA is TGTGCCAGCAGTCAGACAGGGACATATGGCTACACCTTC. Amino acid sequence: CASSQTGTYGYTF.

The chain recombines TRBV5-1 with TRBJ1-1, with D unclear. The CDR3 extends over 13 amino acids. V lost 3 bases and J 1 base, leaving 7 bases between the germline ends. CDR1 is SGHRS and CDR2 is YFSETQ in the germline V gene. CDR3 coding DNA: TGCGCCAGCAGCTACCAAGCGAACACTGAAGCTTTCTTT. This translates into CASSYQANTEAFF.

The chain couples TRBV5-1 to TRBJ2-5; D perhaps matches TRBD2 (5 bases). Germline V gene data show CDR1 as SGHRS and CDR2 as YFSETQ. Trimming pared 4 bases from V and 2 bases from J, leaving 12 bases between. The CDR3 length is 14 residues. CDR3 residues: CASSIRTSQETQYF. CDR3 bases: TGCGCCAGCAGCATAAGGACTTCACAAGAGACCCAGTACTTC.

The genes are TRBV7-8 and TRBJ1-4, with D possibly matching TRBD1 (5 bases). Trimming stripped 5 bases from V and 7 bases from J, with 14 bases between. Germline CDR1 and CDR2: SGHVS and FQNEAQ. This CDR3 is 14 amino acids long. For the CDR3, the DNA is TGTGCCAGCAGCACCAGGGAGGGGATTGAAAAACTGTTTTTT. Its translation: CASSTREGIEKLFF. The full variable domain, its missing parts supplied by reference TRBV7-8 and TRBJ1-4, is GAGVSQSPRYKVAKRGQDVALRCDPISGHVSLFWYQQALGQGPEFLTYFQNEAQLDKSGLPSDRFFAERPEGSVSTLKIQRTQQEDSAVYLCASSTREGIEKLFFGSGTQLSVL.

This clone has a single count. The chain links TRBV27 to TRBJ2-3; TRBD2 matches 11 bases. The CDR3 covers 17 residues. J lost 4 bases, V lost 5 bases, and 11 bases had no gene match. Germline V gene lookup returns CDR1 MNHEY and CDR2 SMNVEV (reference sequence). CDR3 amino acids: CASSIIAGGLGSDTQYF. DNA of the CDR3: TGTGCCAGCAGTATTATAGCGGGGGGGCTTGGGTCAGATACGCAGTATTTT.

V gene TRBV2 combines with J gene TRBJ1-1; 8 positions agree with TRBD1. Germline V CDR1 and CDR2: SNHLY, FYNNEI. The CDR3 runs 14 residues. V dropped 5 bases and J dropped 4; count of bases not matched to a gene: 6. Here the CDR3 reads CASSTRTGRTEAFF. The CDR3 nucleotides read TGTGCCAGCAGTACTAGGACAGGGCGCACTGAAGCTTTCTTT.

This chain joins TRBV25-1 and TRBJ1-1, with TRBD1 identical over 9 bases. The ends lost 8 bases at V and 11 bases at J; junction bases unmatched: 6. Germline loops: CDR1 MGHDK, CDR2 SYGVNS. The CDR3 is 11 amino acids. CDR3 amino acids: CASGTGGTAFF. CDR3 DNA sequence: TGTGCCAGCGGAACAGGGGGCACGGCTTTCTTT.

The V and J genes are TRBV5-1 and TRBJ1-1; D gene unclear. The CDR3 is 13 residues long. V shed 4 bases and J shed 1 base, with 8 bases lying between them. Germline V gene sequence: CDR1 SGHRS, CDR2 YFSETQ. The CDR3 spells CASSGQRNTEAFF. In DNA, the CDR3 is TGCGCCAGCAGCGGCCAAAGGAACACTGAAGCTTTCTTT.

The gene calls are TRBV27 and TRBJ2-1; 10 bases are shared with TRBD2. From germline, CDR1 is MNHEY and CDR2 SMNVEV (reference sequence). This CDR3 is 15 amino acids long. The J segment lost 6 bases and the V segment lost 0 bases, leaving 2 bases of the junction unmatched. The CDR3 bases are TGTGCCAGCAGTTTATCACTAGCGGGAACCAATGAGCAGTTCTTC. This codes for CASSLSLAGTNEQFF.

CDR3 amino acids: CASSQGWQGALGYTF. The CDR3 region has the DNA TGTGCCAGCAGCCAAGGGTGGCAGGGGGCGCTTGGCTACACCTTC. The V call is TRBV4-2, the J call TRBJ1-2, with 8 positions matching TRBD1. Trimming removed 1 base from V and 7 bases from J; junction bases left unmatched: 8. The CDR3 length is 15 residues. The germline V gene encodes CDR1 LGHNA and CDR2 YNFKEQ.

The V and J genes are TRBV27 and TRBJ2-7, with D tentatively TRBD1 (6 bases). Germline V gene sequence: CDR1 MNHEY, CDR2 SMNVEV (reference sequence). The CDR3 consists of 12 residues. V was pared by 9 bases and J by 4 bases, with 13 bases between. In DNA form, the CDR3 reads TGTGCCAGATCAGGACAGTTGTACGAGCAGTACTTC. Protein sequence: CARSGQLYEQYF.

The chain has TRBV9 and TRBJ1-2, with D possibly TRBD1 on 6 matching bases. The CDR3 sequence is 14 residues long. Germline-derived CDR1 and CDR2 are SGDLS and YYNGEE. V gave up 3 bases and J gave up 3 bases, with 12 bases separating them. As DNA, the CDR3 is TGTGCCAGCAGCGAGGGGGGGACATACTATGGCTACACCTTC. The encoded protein is CASSEGGTYYGYTF.

The rearrangement links TRBV6-2 or TRBV6-3 to TRBJ1-6, with 7 bases lining up with TRBD1. From germline, CDR1 is MNHEY and CDR2 SVGEGT. The V segment lost 5 bases and the J segment 8 bases; nucleotides outside the gene matches: 9. The length of the CDR3 is 15 residues. The CDR3 DNA reads TGTGCCAGCAGTCGTTACAGGGGTAACGATTCACCCCTCCACTTT. It yields the protein CASSRYRGNDSPLHF.